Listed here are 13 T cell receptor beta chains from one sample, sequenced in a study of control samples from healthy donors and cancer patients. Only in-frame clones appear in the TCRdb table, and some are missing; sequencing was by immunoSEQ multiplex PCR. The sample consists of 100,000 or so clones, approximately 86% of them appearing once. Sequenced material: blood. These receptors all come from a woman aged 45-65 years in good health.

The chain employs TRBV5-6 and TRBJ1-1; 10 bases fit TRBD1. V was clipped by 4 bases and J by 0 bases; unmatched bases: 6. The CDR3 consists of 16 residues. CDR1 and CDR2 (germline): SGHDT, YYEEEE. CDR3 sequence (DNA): TGTGCCAGCAGCCCAGACAGGGGGCTTTTGAACACTGAAGCTTTCTTT. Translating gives CASSPDRGLLNTEAFF. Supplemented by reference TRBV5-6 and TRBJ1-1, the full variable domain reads DAGVTQSPTHLIKTRGQQVTLRCSPKSGHDTVSWYQQALGQGPQFIFQYYEEEERQRGNFPDRFSGHQFPNYSSELNVNALLLGDSALYLCASSPDRGLLNTEAFFGQGTRLTVV.

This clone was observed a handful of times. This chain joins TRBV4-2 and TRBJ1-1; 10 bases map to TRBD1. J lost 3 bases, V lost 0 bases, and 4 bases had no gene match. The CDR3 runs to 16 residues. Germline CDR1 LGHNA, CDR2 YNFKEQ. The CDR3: CASSQDPGTGDTEAFF. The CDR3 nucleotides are TGTGCCAGCAGCCAAGATCCCGGGACAGGGGACACTGAAGCTTTCTTT.

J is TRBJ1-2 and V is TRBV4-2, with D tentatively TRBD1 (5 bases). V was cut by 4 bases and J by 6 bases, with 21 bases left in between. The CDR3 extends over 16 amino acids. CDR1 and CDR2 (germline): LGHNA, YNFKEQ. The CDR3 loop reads CASSPAGGEEMDGYTF. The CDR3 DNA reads TGTGCCAGCAGCCCGGCGGGGGGGGAAGAAATGGATGGCTACACCTTC.

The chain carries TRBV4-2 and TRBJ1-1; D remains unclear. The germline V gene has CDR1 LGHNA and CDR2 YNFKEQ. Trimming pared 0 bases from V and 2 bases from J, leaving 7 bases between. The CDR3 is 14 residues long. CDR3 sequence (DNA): TGTGCCAGCAGCCAAGAGTGGGGAAACACTGAAGCTTTCTTT. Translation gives CASSQEWGNTEAFF.

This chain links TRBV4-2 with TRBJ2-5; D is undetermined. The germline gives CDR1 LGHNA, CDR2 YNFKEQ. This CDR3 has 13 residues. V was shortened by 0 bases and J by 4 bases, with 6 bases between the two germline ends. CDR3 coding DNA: TGTGCCAGCAGCCAAGATCGAGGAGAGACCCAGTACTTC. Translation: CASSQDRGETQYF.

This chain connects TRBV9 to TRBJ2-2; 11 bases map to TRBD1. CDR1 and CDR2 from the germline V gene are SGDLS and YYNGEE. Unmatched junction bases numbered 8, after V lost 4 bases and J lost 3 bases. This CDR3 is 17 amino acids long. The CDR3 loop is CASSPRTGGWYTGELFF. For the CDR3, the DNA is TGTGCCAGCAGCCCCCGGACAGGGGGCTGGTACACCGGGGAGCTGTTTTTT.

DNA of the CDR3: TGTGCCAGCACCCGACCCCGGGACAGGGGGAAGAGGGGGGAAAAACTGTTTTTT. It yields the protein CASTRPRDRGKRGEKLFF. The chain couples TRBV28 to TRBJ1-4, with 11 bases lining up with TRBD1. CDR3 length equals 18 residues. In germline, CDR1 is MDHEN, CDR2 SYDVKM. After removal of 7 bases from V and 8 bases from J, the junction contained 18 bases not matched to a gene. The variable domain in full, with the rest retrieved from reference TRBV28 and TRBJ1-4, is DVKVTQSSRYLVKRTGEKVFLECVQDMDHENMFWYRQDPGLGLRLIYFSYDVKMKEKGDIPEGYSVSREKKERFSLILESASTNQTSMYLCASTRPRDRGKRGEKLFFGSGTQLSVL.

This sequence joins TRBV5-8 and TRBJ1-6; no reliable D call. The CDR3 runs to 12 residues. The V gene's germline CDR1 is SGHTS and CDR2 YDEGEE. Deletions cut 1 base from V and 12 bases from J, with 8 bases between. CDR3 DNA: TGTGCCAGCAGCTTGCTAGGGTTACCCCTCCACTTT. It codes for CASSLLGLPLHF.

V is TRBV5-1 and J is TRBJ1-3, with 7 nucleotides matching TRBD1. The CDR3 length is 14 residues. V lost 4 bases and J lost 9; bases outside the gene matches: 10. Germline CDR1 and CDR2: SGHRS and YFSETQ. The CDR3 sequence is CASSRGQPGSTIYF. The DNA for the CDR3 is TGCGCCAGCAGCCGGGGACAGCCGGGGAGCACCATATATTTT.

This CDR3 is CASSLSGGGTEAFF. The CDR3 DNA reads as TGTGCCAGCAGTTTATCCGGGGGCGGCACTGAAGCTTTCTTT. The chain couples TRBV27 to TRBJ1-1, with a weak D call TRBD1 (6 bases). Between the trimmed V and J ends, which lost 0 bases and 4 bases, there was a span of 9 bases. Germline V gene sequence: CDR1 MNHEY, CDR2 SMNVEV (reference sequence). The CDR3 sequence is 14 residues long.

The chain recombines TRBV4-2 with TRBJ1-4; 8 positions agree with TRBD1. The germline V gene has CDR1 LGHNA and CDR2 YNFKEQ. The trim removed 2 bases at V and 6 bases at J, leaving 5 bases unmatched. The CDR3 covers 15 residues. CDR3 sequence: CASSQFPGGDEKLFF. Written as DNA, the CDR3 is TGTGCCAGCAGCCAATTTCCAGGGGGCGATGAAAAACTGTTTTTT.

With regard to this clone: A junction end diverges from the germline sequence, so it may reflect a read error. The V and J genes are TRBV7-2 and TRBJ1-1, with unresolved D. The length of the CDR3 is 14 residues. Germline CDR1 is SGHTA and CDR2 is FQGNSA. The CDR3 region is CASSLARRNTEAFF. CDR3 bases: TGTGCCAGCAGCCTAGCCCGGAGGAACACTGAAGCTTTCTTT.

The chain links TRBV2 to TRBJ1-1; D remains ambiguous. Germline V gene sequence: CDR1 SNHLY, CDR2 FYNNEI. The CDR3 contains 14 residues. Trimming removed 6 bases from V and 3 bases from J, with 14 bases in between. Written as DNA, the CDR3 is TGTGCCAGCAGCGATCTCCCCGGTTACACTGAAGCTTTCTTT. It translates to CASSDLPGYTEAFF.